The source of this T cell receptor (beta chain) is a study of immune cell composition in non-small cell lung cancer. For this clone: What it binds is unknown.

Overall study results and limits: Overall clonality, unlike maximal tumour-associated clone frequency, did not predict TIL reactivity. Tumour-associated clones >0.5% occurred in approximately 34% of adenocarcinomas, approximately 79% of squamous. Tumour TCR-beta clonality was not significantly tied to smoking pack-years.

Normal lung sampling was at least 3 cm from the tumour, as distant as possible. Method: immunoSEQ multiplex PCR; TCRdb's copy keeps in-frame clones and lacks some. The sample includes roughly 1,800 clones, less than 75% of them seen just once. V shed 4 bases and J 2 bases; nucleotides not matched to a gene: 12. The germline CDR1 and CDR2 sequences are SGHAT and FQNNGV. The CDR3 contains 17 residues. V is TRBV11-2 and J is TRBJ1-1; the match to TRBD1 covers 8 bases. The sequenced sample consisted of non-adjacent lung tissue. This receptor was identified in a human donor with non-small cell lung cancer. The CDR3 loop reads CASSYHQGARINTEAFF. CDR3 sequence (DNA): TGTGCCAGCAGCTATCATCAGGGGGCGCGGATAAACACTGAAGCTTTCTTT. The whole variable domain, remainder taken from reference TRBV11-2 and TRBJ1-1, is EAGVAQSPRYKIIEKRQSVAFWCNPISGHATLYWYQQILGQGPKLLIQFQNNGVVDDSQLPKDRFSAERLKGVDSTLKIQPAKLEDSAVYLCASSYHQGARINTEAFFGQGTRLTVV.